Each of the 20 T cell receptor beta chains below was sequenced from the same sample in a study of blood T cell repertoires in COVID-19. Some clones are missing from TCRdb's copy, which holds only in-frame ones; the method was immunoSEQ multiplex PCR. Of 100,000 to 150,000 clones listed, around 76% are singletons. Material for sequencing was peripheral blood. Source of these receptors: a man at least 80 years old with COVID-19, enrolled during active disease.

This chain uses TRBV5-3 with TRBJ2-1; 8 nucleotides align to TRBD2. TRBV5-3 qualifies as an ORF whose function is uncertain. CDR3 size: 15 residues. The J segment lost 7 bases and the V segment lost 1 base, leaving 7 bases of the junction unmatched. Written as DNA, the CDR3 is TGTGCCAGAAGCTTGCAACTAGCGGAGTTTAATGAGCAGTTCTTC. It encodes CARSLQLAEFNEQFF.

The chain combines TRBV5-6 with TRBJ2-7; 9 bases line up with TRBD1. The CDR3 contains 14 residues. Germline V lookup: CDR1 SGHDT, CDR2 YYEEEE. With 6 bases clipped from V and 3 bases from J, the junction kept 7 bases outside the gene matches. CDR3 DNA sequence: TGTGCCAGCACCGTGACAGGGGGGAGCTACGAGCAGTACTTC. This codes for CASTVTGGSYEQYF.

V usage is TRBV27 and J usage is TRBJ1-1; D unresolved. Trimming removed 3 bases from V and 0 bases from J, with 8 bases in between. Per germline, CDR1 MNHEY and CDR2 SMNVEV (reference sequence). CDR3 length equals 14 residues. The CDR3 loop reads CASSLWSMNTEAFF. CDR3 in DNA: TGTGCCAGCAGTTTGTGGAGCATGAACACTGAAGCTTTCTTT.

The chain joins TRBV7-3 to TRBJ2-1; TRBD2 aligns across 7 bases. The CDR3 is 14 residues long. Trimming at V came to 1 base and at J to 5 bases, leaving 2 bases not matched to a gene. Germline V CDR1 and CDR2: SGHTA, FQGTGA. The CDR3 bases are TGTGCCAGCAGCTTAATGGCGGGGGACAATGAGCAGTTCTTC. Translation gives CASSLMAGDNEQFF.

This chain joins TRBV27 and TRBJ1-5; a possible D gene is TRBD1 (5 bases). Germline V lookup: CDR1 MNHEY, CDR2 SMNVEV (reference sequence). The length of the CDR3 is 15 residues. The germline V and J ends were trimmed by 7 bases and 7 bases, with 20 bases remaining between them. CDR3 sequence: CASTRTAGLGQPQHF. In DNA, the CDR3 is TGTGCCAGCACTCGCACGGCAGGGTTAGGCCAGCCCCAGCATTTT.

This clone appeared once. V usage is TRBV28 and J usage is TRBJ1-6; D remains unclear. V lost 1 base, J lost 10 bases, and 11 bases lay in between. Germline CDR1 reads MDHEN; CDR2 reads SYDVKM. This CDR3 has 14 amino acids. CDR3 coding DNA: TGTGCCAGCAGTTTATTTAGGCTGGGCTCACCCCTCCACTTT. Its translation is CASSLFRLGSPLHF. Supplemented by reference TRBV28 and TRBJ1-6, the full variable domain reads DVKVTQSSRYLVKRTGEKVFLECVQDMDHENMFWYRQDPGLGLRLIYFSYDVKMKEKGDIPEGYSVSREKKERFSLILESASTNQTSMYLCASSLFRLGSPLHFGNGTRLTVT.

This clone was counted a single time. The chain links TRBV2 to TRBJ1-2; D remains ambiguous. This CDR3 has 13 residues. Trimming removed 8 bases from V and 4 bases from J, with 14 bases in between. CDR1 and CDR2 from the germline V gene are SNHLY and FYNNEI. CDR3 residues: CASAPGSLYGYTF. In nucleotides, the CDR3 is TGTGCCAGCGCTCCTGGGAGCCTCTATGGCTACACCTTC.

This chain connects TRBV7-3 to TRBJ2-7; TRBD1 might be the D (6 bases). CDR3 length: 13 residues. CDR1 and CDR2 from the germline V gene are SGHTA and FQGTGA. The V end lost 4 bases, the J end lost 6 bases, and 13 bases lay between the germline ends. In nucleotides, the CDR3 is TGTGCCAGCAGCTCTGACAGGTTATCCGAGCAGTACTTC. This codes for CASSSDRLSEQYF.

The rearrangement joins TRBV19 to TRBJ1-1; no reliable D call. The CDR3 has 13 amino acids. Trimming pared 2 bases from V and 1 base from J, leaving 5 bases between. The germline gives CDR1 LNHDA, CDR2 SQIVND (reference sequence). The CDR3, as DNA: TGTGCCAGTAGTATAAGCGGGAACACTGAAGCTTTCTTT. It translates to CASSISGNTEAFF.

This clone was observed once. This chain links TRBV3-1 (or the pseudogene TRBV3-2) with TRBJ2-1; D call uncertain. Trimming took 0 bases from V and 0 from J, leaving 3 bases between them. Germline V CDR1 and CDR2: LGHDT, YNNKEL (reference sequence). The CDR3 covers 14 residues. The CDR3 region is CASSQESSYNEQFF. The DNA of the CDR3 is TGTGCCAGCAGCCAAGAGAGCTCCTACAATGAGCAGTTCTTC.

This clone was seen only a few times. CDR3 amino acids: CASSEARPGGWVGEKLFF. The DNA for the CDR3 is TGTGCCAGCAGTGAAGCGCGGCCAGGGGGCTGGGTAGGGGAAAAACTGTTTTTT. The chain combines TRBV6-1 with TRBJ1-4; 8 positions agree with TRBD1. The germline gives CDR1 MNHNS, CDR2 SASEGT. J gave up 8 bases and V 0 bases, and 14 bases lay outside the gene matches. This CDR3 is 18 amino acids long.

The chain employs TRBV18 and TRBJ2-7, with D tentatively TRBD1 (6 bases). Germline CDR1 KGHSH, CDR2 LQKENI. The ends were cut back, 6 bases at V and 4 bases at J, with 13 bases in the middle. This CDR3 contains 13 residues. The CDR3, as DNA: TGTGCCAGCTCGCGCCGGGACAATTACGAGCAGTACTTC. Translation: CASSRRDNYEQYF.

V gene TRBV6-5 combines with J gene TRBJ1-1; D gene uncertain. V gave up 8 bases and J gave up 0 bases, with 10 bases separating them. Germline CDR1 and CDR2: MNHEY and SVGAGI. The CDR3 is 13 residues long. The CDR3 reads CASARYMNTEAFF. DNA for the CDR3: TGTGCCAGCGCAAGATACATGAACACTGAAGCTTTCTTT.

This chain joins TRBV28 and TRBJ2-3, with 9 positions matching TRBD1. V was clipped by 6 bases and J by 4 bases; unmatched bases: 2. Germline V gene lookup returns CDR1 MDHEN and CDR2 SYDVKM. The CDR3 contains 13 residues. CDR3 coding DNA: TGTGCCAGCAGCAGACAGGGGGCAGATACGCAGTATTTT. As protein: CASSRQGADTQYF.

The CDR3 region has the DNA TGTGCCAGCAGCGCTGACCCGGGGGGTACAGGTTACAATGAGCAGTTCTTC. It yields the protein CASSADPGGTGYNEQFF. This rearrangement joins TRBV13 to TRBJ2-1; 7 bases are a match to TRBD2. The CDR3 contains 17 residues. Germline V CDR1 and CDR2: PRHDT, FYEKMQ (reference sequence). Trimming removed 5 bases from V and 4 bases from J; junction bases left unmatched: 14. The full variable domain, its missing parts supplied by reference TRBV13 and TRBJ2-1, is AAGVIQSPRHLIKEKRETATLKCYPIPRHDTVYWYQQGPGQDPQFLISFYEKMQSDKGSIPDRFSAQQFSDYHSELNMSSLELGDSALYFCASSADPGGTGYNEQFFGPGTRLTVL.

This chain links TRBV18 with TRBJ2-3, with D tentatively TRBD2 (5 bases). The germline gives CDR1 KGHSH, CDR2 LQKENI. V lost 2 bases and J 1 base, leaving 10 bases between the germline ends. The CDR3 has 15 amino acids. CDR3 residues: CASSPVGEGTDTQYF. For the CDR3, the DNA is TGTGCCAGCTCACCAGTCGGGGAAGGCACAGATACGCAGTATTTT. Supplemented by reference TRBV18 and TRBJ2-3, the full variable domain reads NAGVMQNPRHLVRRRGQEARLRCSPMKGHSHVYWYRQLPEEGLKFMVYLQKENIIDESGMPKERFSAEFPKEGPSILRIQQVVRGDSAAYFCASSPVGEGTDTQYFGPGTRLTVL.

The V gene is TRBV5-1, the J gene TRBJ1-1; D is undetermined. CDR1 SGHRS and CDR2 YFSETQ come from the germline V gene. Trimming stripped 4 bases from V and 0 bases from J, with 13 bases between. The CDR3 spans 15 residues. Written as DNA, the CDR3 is TGCGCCAGCAGCCGAGACGGGATGGTGAACACTGAAGCTTTCTTT. Residues: CASSRDGMVNTEAFF. Using reference TRBV5-1 and TRBJ1-1 for the parts outside the CDR3, the full variable domain is KAGVTQTPRYLIKTRGQQVTLSCSPISGHRSVSWYQQTPGQGLQFLFEYFSETQRNKGNFPGRFSGRQFSNSRSEMNVSTLELGDSALYLCASSRDGMVNTEAFFGQGTRLTVV.

This clone appeared a single time. One junction end does not reproduce the germline sequence, and a read error may be involved. Other DNA sequences in this sample translate to the same CDR3. V gene TRBV7-7 combines with J gene TRBJ1-6; 7 bases map to TRBD1. CDR1 and CDR2 (germline): SSHAT, FNYEAQ (reference sequence). The CDR3 is 16 residues long. The CDR3 loop is CASSLVTGQWPGALHF. The DNA of the CDR3 is TGTGCTAGCAGCTTAGTTACGGGACAGTGGCCTGGGGCCCTCCACTTT.

This clone showed up just once. The chain recombines TRBV6-6 with TRBJ2-5, with D possibly being TRBD2 (5 bases). CDR1 is MNHNY and CDR2 is SVGAGI in the germline V gene (reference sequence). The CDR3 extends over 13 amino acids. The V end was cut by 2 bases, the J end by 4 bases, with 8 bases between. CDR3 sequence: CASSYALVETQYF. CDR3 coding DNA: TGTGCCAGCAGTTACGCACTAGTAGAGACCCAGTACTTC.

This clone showed up just a few times. The V call is TRBV10-3, the J call TRBJ2-1, with D uncertain. Germline-derived CDR1 and CDR2 are ENHRY and SYGVKD. Trimming left V 0 bases short and J 0 bases short, with 6 bases between. This CDR3 has 15 amino acids. The CDR3 coding sequence is TGTGCCATCAGTGAGTCAACTTCCTCCTACAATGAGCAGTTCTTC. It yields the protein CAISESTSSYNEQFF.